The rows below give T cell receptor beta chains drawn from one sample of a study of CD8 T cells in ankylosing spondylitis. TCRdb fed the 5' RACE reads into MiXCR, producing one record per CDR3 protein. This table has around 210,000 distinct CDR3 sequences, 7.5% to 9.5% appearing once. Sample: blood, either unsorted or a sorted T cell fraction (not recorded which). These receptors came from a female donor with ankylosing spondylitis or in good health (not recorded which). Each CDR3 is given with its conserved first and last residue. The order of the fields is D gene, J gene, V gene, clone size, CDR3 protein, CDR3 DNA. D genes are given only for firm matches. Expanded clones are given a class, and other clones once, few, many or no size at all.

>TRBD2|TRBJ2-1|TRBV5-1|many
CASSARLADSYNEQFF
TGCGCCAGCAGCGCTAGACTAGCGGACTCCTACAATGAGCAGTTCTTC
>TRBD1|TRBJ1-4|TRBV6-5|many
CASSYSGSGTGGEKLFF
TGTGCCAGCAGTTACTCAGGGTCCGGGACAGGGGGGGAAAAACTGTTTTTT
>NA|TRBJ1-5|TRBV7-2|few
CASSLAAASNQPQHF
TGTGCCAGCAGCTTAGCGGCCGCGAGCAATCAGCCCCAGCATTTT
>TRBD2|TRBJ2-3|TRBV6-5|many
CASSYTSGRADTQYF
TGTGCCAGCAGTTATACTAGCGGGAGGGCGGATACGCAGTATTTT
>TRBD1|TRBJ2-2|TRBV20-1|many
CSAPGQGAGELFF
TGCAGTGCTCCTGGACAGGGGGCCGGGGAGCTGTTTTTT
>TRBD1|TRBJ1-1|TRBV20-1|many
CSAALHRGTEAFF
TGCAGTGCTGCGCTGCACAGGGGCACTGAAGCTTTCTTT
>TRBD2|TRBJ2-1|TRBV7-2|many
CASSLEASGRAVQFF
TGTGCCAGCAGCTTAGAGGCTAGCGGGAGGGCCGTGCAGTTCTTC
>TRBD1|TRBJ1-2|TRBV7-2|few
CASSQGGPTYGYTF
TGTGCCAGCAGCCAGGGGGGACCGACCTATGGCTACACCTTC
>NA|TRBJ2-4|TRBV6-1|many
CASRRGTAKNIQYF
TGTGCCAGCAGGAGGGGAACGGCCAAAAACATTCAGTACTTC
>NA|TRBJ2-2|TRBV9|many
CASSVGARYLELFF
TGTGCCAGCAGCGTAGGCGCCCGCTACCTGGAGCTGTTTTTT
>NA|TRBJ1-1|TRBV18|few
CASSPGPRMGDTEAFF
TGTGCCAGCTCACCCGGGCCACGGATGGGGGACACTGAAGCTTTCTTT
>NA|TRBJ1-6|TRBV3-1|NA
CASSQAGGESPLHF
TGTGCCAGCAGCCAGGCGGGTGGTGAATCACCCCTCCACTTT
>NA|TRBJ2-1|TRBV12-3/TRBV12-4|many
CASTPTGLTNEQFF
TGTGCCAGCACCCCTACGGGCCTCACTAATGAGCAGTTCTTC
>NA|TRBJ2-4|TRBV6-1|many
CASRPGDGLAKNIQYF
TGTGCCAGCAGGCCCGGGGACGGATTAGCCAAAAACATTCAGTACTTC
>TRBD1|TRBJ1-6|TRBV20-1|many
CSARGPGQHSPLHF
TGCAGTGCTAGAGGCCCGGGACAGCATTCACCCCTCCACTTT
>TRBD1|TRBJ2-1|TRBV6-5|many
CASSYGGTGAISSYNEQFF
TGTGCCAGCAGTTACGGAGGGACAGGGGCCATCAGCTCCTACAATGAGCAGTTCTTC
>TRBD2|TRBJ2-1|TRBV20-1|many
CSARASGGVGEQFF
TGCAGTGCTAGAGCTAGCGGGGGGGTAGGGGAGCAGTTCTTC
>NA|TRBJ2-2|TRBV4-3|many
CASSQEEISGLTGELFF
TGCGCCAGCAGCCAAGAGGAAATCAGCGGGCTGACCGGGGAGCTGTTTTTT
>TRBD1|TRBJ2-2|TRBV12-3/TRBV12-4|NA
CASRATGGDTGELFF
TGTGCCAGCAGAGCCACAGGGGGCGACACCGGGGAGCTGTTTTTT
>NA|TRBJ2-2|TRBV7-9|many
CAIPGQFAGELFF
TGTGCCATCCCCGGACAGTTTGCCGGGGAGCTGTTTTTT
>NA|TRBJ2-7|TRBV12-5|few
CASGGGAGYEQYF
TGTGCTAGTGGTGGCGGAGCCGGCTACGAGCAGTACTTC
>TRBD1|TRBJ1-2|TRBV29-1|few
CSVVLSGTGSYTF
TGCAGCGTTGTCCTATCCGGGACAGGGAGCTACACCTTC
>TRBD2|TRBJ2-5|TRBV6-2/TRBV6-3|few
CASSYSLPSGQETQYF
TGTGCCAGCAGTTACTCCCTCCCTAGCGGCCAAGAGACCCAGTACTTC
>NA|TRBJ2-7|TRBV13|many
CASSPPFSYEQYF
TGTGCCAGCAGTCCGCCCTTCTCCTACGAGCAGTACTTC
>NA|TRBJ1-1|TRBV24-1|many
CATSDFVSDTMNTEAFF
TGTGCCACCAGTGATTTTGTCAGCGACACTATGAACACTGAAGCTTTCTTT
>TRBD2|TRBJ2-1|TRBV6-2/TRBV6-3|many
CASSYWGGSFHNEQFF
TGTGCCAGCAGTTACTGGGGCGGGAGCTTCCACAATGAGCAGTTCTTC
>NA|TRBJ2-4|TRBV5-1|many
CASSLDGQPLEYF
TGCGCCAGCAGCTTGGACGGGCAGCCGCTAGAGTACTTC
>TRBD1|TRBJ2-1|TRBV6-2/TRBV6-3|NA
CASAVQGAYNEQFF
TGTGCCAGCGCCGTGCAGGGGGCATACAATGAGCAGTTCTTC
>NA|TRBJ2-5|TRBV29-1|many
CSVTFQETQYF
TGCAGCGTGACCTTTCAAGAGACCCAGTACTTC
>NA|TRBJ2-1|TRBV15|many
CATSRDRIADYNEQFF
TGTGCCACCAGCAGAGACCGGATAGCGGACTACAATGAGCAGTTCTTC
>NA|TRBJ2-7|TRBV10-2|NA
CANSESIGREAYEQYF
TGCGCCAACAGTGAGTCGATCGGCAGGGAGGCCTACGAGCAGTACTTC
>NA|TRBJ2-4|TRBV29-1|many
CSVGDLGNLNIQYF
TGCAGCGTTGGAGACCTCGGGAACCTAAACATTCAGTACTTC